These 5 T cell receptor beta chains were all obtained from the same sample, sequenced in a study of cytomegalovirus exposure and HLA in healthy donors. TCRdb's copy holds only in-frame clones and misses some; the assay was immunoSEQ multiplex PCR. The sample yields 59,000 or so clones, approximately 92% seen once. Sequenced input: PBMCs. These receptors originate from a woman younger than 35 in good health and CMV-seronegative.

V gene TRBV18 combines with J gene TRBJ1-5; tentative D call: TRBD1 (5 bases). The CDR3 covers 15 residues. Germline V gives CDR1 KGHSH, CDR2 LQKENI. V was cut by 1 base and J by 4 bases, with 11 bases left in between. In DNA form, the CDR3 reads TGTGCCAGCTCACCACAACAGGTGGGAAATCAGCCCCAGCATTTT. This translates into CASSPQQVGNQPQHF.

The chain employs TRBV28 and TRBJ1-5; D unclear. The V and J ends lost 4 bases and 7 bases respectively, with 8 bases between them. The germline gives CDR1 MDHEN, CDR2 SYDVKM. The CDR3 is made up of 12 amino acids. The CDR3 protein is CASSSGSQPQHF. The CDR3 coding sequence is TGTGCCAGCAGTTCGGGAAGCCAGCCCCAGCATTTT.

The chain carries TRBV6-5 and TRBJ2-7; 9 bases are a match to TRBD1. The CDR3 length is 14 residues. Germline lookup yields CDR1 MNHEY and CDR2 SVGAGI. Trimming took 0 bases from V and 4 from J; bases not matched to a gene: 1. This CDR3 is CASSYSDRGYEQYF. Written as DNA, the CDR3 is TGTGCCAGCAGTTACTCGGACAGGGGTTACGAGCAGTACTTC.

The chain is built from TRBV6-6 and TRBJ2-7; D unclear. V shed 5 bases and J shed 4 bases, with 6 bases lying between them. Germline V gene sequence: CDR1 MNHNY, CDR2 SVGAGI (reference sequence). The CDR3 extends over 11 amino acids. CDR3 region: CASSPQYEQYF. The CDR3 region has the DNA TGTGCCAGCAGTCCTCAGTACGAGCAGTACTTC.

The J gene is TRBJ2-5, the V gene TRBV28, with D tentatively TRBD1 (6 bases). Germline loops: CDR1 MDHEN, CDR2 SYDVKM. The V end was cut by 5 bases, the J end by 1 base, with 11 bases between. CDR3 length: 14 amino acids. The CDR3 DNA reads TGTGCCAGCAGTCCCCTGGACAGCCAAGAGACCCAGTACTTC. It is translated as CASSPLDSQETQYF.